This passage covers 20 T cell receptor beta chains from one sample sequenced in a study of blood T cell dynamics during melanoma immunotherapy. Produced via immunoSEQ multiplex PCR; TCRdb's table is partial and in-frame only. The repertoire includes under 15,000 clones, about 90% of them detected once, and around 0.18% sits in the top ten. Time point: week 3, after first cycle of checkpoint inhibitor. The specimen was effector memory CD8+ T cells from blood, collected from a patient treated with checkpoint blockade. The receptors here all came from a human donor with melanoma.

The chain joins TRBV6-5 to TRBJ2-3; 10 positions match TRBD2. The CDR3 sequence is 16 residues long. The V gene end was trimmed by 4 bases and the J gene end by 2 bases; junction bases not matched to a gene: 6. The germline V gene has CDR1 MNHEY and CDR2 SVGAGI. The CDR3 sequence: CASSLGLAAYTDTQYF. The CDR3 DNA reads TGTGCCAGCAGTTTAGGACTAGCGGCATACACAGATACGCAGTATTTT.

The chain recombines TRBV4-1 with TRBJ2-5; no reliable D call. The CDR3 contains 13 residues. Germline CDR1 MGHRA, CDR2 YSYEKL. V lost 3 bases and J lost 3, with 8 bases in between. The CDR3 DNA reads TGCGCCAGCAGCCATCAGGCTGAAGAGACCCAGTACTTC. Protein product: CASSHQAEETQYF.

The chain links TRBV9 to TRBJ2-5; D may be TRBD2 (6 bases). The better agreement between TRBJ2-7 and the DNA end casts doubt on the J call. The CDR3 runs to 15 residues. Germline V CDR1 and CDR2: SGDLS, YYNGEE. The CDR3 nucleotides are TGTGCCAGCAGCGTATCCAGGGACTTCCCCTACGAGCAGTACTTC. Residues: CASSVSRDFPYEQYF.

V usage is TRBV7-8 and J usage is TRBJ2-5, with 11 positions matching TRBD2. The DNA end is a closer match to TRBJ2-7, so the J assignment may be wrong. The length of the CDR3 is 17 residues. The germline V gene encodes CDR1 SGHVS and CDR2 FQNEAQ. CDR3 protein: CASSFPREGTSGYEQYF. The CDR3 DNA reads TGTGCCAGCAGCTTTCCACGTGAGGGGACTAGCGGATACGAGCAGTACTTC.

V gene TRBV27 combines with J gene TRBJ2-7; weak D call: TRBD2 (5 bases). The CDR3 sequence is 16 residues long. Germline V gene lookup returns CDR1 MNHEY and CDR2 SMNVEV (reference sequence). The ends were cut back, 0 bases at V and 1 base at J, with 13 bases in the middle. The CDR3 DNA follows: TGTGCCAGCAGTTTATCGTCCGGGAACCCTTCCTACGAGCAGTACTTC. Encoded protein: CASSLSSGNPSYEQYF.

The CDR3 sequence is CASSVGAGSYEQYF. The CDR3 coding sequence is TGTGCCAGCAGCGTAGGGGCGGGGTCCTACGAGCAGTACTTC. V and J are TRBV9 and TRBJ2-7; the D gene is possibly TRBD2 (6 bases). The CDR3 has 14 residues. Trimming stripped 0 bases from V and 1 base from J, with 8 bases between. CDR1 SGDLS and CDR2 YYNGEE come from the germline V gene.

The chain joins TRBV11-2 to TRBJ2-2; D gene ambiguous. The CDR3 runs to 13 residues. V lost 4 bases to trimming and J lost 6 bases, with 9 bases between them. The germline gives CDR1 SGHAT, CDR2 FQNNGV. The CDR3 nucleotides are TGTGCCAGCAGCTCGTTTTTTTCCGGGGAGCTGTTTTTT. Protein product: CASSSFFSGELFF.

The chain has TRBV1 and TRBJ2-3; the table's D call TRBD2 went unverified against the DNA. TRBV1 constitutes a pseudogene. This CDR3 comprises 16 residues. The CDR3 DNA follows: TGCACCAGCAGCCGAGAACTAGCGGCCCCCCGTGATACGCAGTATTTT. It yields the protein CTSSRELAAPRDTQYF.

The chain is built from TRBV6-5 and TRBJ2-7; the D gene could be TRBD1 or TRBD2 (5 bases each). The germline V gene has CDR1 MNHEY and CDR2 SVGAGI. The germline V and J ends were trimmed by 0 bases and 7 bases, with 19 bases remaining between them. This CDR3 has 16 amino acids. The CDR3 nucleotides read TGTGCCAGCAGTTACTCGAGGGGCCGGGCCGCGTGGGAGCAGTACTTC. This gives the protein CASSYSRGRAAWEQYF.

This clone has a single count. The chain links TRBV7-7 to TRBJ2-5, with 9 bases lining up with TRBD1. The V gene's germline CDR1 is SSHAT and CDR2 FNYEAQ (reference sequence). The CDR3 length is 14 residues. With V trimmed by 3 bases and J by 2 bases, 1 base remained unmatched. CDR3 in amino acids: CASSLDRGQETQYF. DNA for the CDR3: TGTGCCAGCAGCTTGGACAGGGGACAAGAGACCCAGTACTTC.

This chain uses TRBV6-5 with TRBJ2-3, with TRBD1 matching over 8 bases. With 2 bases clipped from V and 3 bases from J, the junction kept 4 bases outside the gene matches. This CDR3 comprises 15 residues. Germline V gene lookup returns CDR1 MNHEY and CDR2 SVGAGI. In nucleotides, the CDR3 is TGTGCCAGCAGTTACAGGGACAGGACTACAGATACGCAGTATTTT. Protein sequence: CASSYRDRTTDTQYF.

This chain uses TRBV19 with TRBJ2-7; 8 bases are shared with TRBD2. After removal of 1 base from V and 0 bases from J, the junction contained 5 bases not matched to a gene. Germline V gene lookup returns CDR1 LNHDA and CDR2 SQIVND (reference sequence). The CDR3 has 16 amino acids. In nucleotides, the CDR3 is TGTGCCAGTAGTATAGCGAGCGGGGGTTTCTCCTACGAGCAGTACTTC. This gives the protein CASSIASGGFSYEQYF.

This clone was detected only once. CDR3 DNA: TGTGCCAGCAGCGTATTTTCCCGACAGGGATTGAACGAGCAGTACTTC. This sequence encodes CASSVFSRQGLNEQYF. This rearrangement joins TRBV9 to TRBJ2-7; 7 bases align to TRBD1. Germline assignment: CDR1 SGDLS and CDR2 YYNGEE. With 1 base clipped from V and 5 bases from J, the junction kept 12 bases outside the gene matches. The CDR3 has 16 amino acids. Full variable domain (remainder filled in from reference TRBV9 and TRBJ2-7): DSGVTQTPKHLITATGQRVTLRCSPRSGDLSVYWYQQSLDQGLQFLIQYYNGEERAKGNILERFSAQQFPDLHSELNLSSLELGDSALYFCASSVFSRQGLNEQYFGPGTRLTVT.

This sequence joins TRBV6-4 and TRBJ1-2; tentatively, D is TRBD1 (6 bases). This CDR3 region has 14 residues. Trimming pared 6 bases from V and 4 bases from J, leaving 15 bases between. The germline gives CDR1 MRHNA, CDR2 SNTAGT. This CDR3 reads CASRATGTGYGYTF. The CDR3 DNA reads TGTGCCAGCAGAGCGACAGGCACTGGCTATGGCTACACCTTC.

The rearrangement links TRBV27 to TRBJ2-7; D ambiguous. The CDR3 is 14 amino acids. CDR1 and CDR2 (germline): MNHEY, SMNVEV (reference sequence). V was clipped by 5 bases and J by 5 bases, with 16 bases between them. The CDR3 bases are TGTGCCAGCAGTCCACTACTGGGTAGAGACGAGCAGTACTTC. Protein: CASSPLLGRDEQYF.

The rearrangement joins TRBV7-6 to TRBJ1-2, with 10 bases matching TRBD1. The CDR3 sequence is 14 residues long. CDR1 and CDR2 from the germline V gene are SGHVS and FNYEAQ. The V gene end was trimmed by 5 bases and the J gene end by 3 bases; junction bases not matched to a gene: 3. The CDR3: CASSAGQGDYGYTF. The CDR3 DNA is TGTGCCAGCAGCGCAGGACAGGGGGACTATGGCTACACCTTC.

The chain couples TRBV28 to TRBJ2-1; TRBD2 matches 8 bases. CDR1 and CDR2 (germline): MDHEN, SYDVKM. This CDR3 is built from 15 residues. V trimming: 5 bases; J trimming: 9 bases; junction bases outside the gene matches: 12. CDR3 DNA sequence: TGTGCCAGCAGTCCCTTTGTAGCGGGAAGGGGTGAGCAGTTCTTC. Translating gives CASSPFVAGRGEQFF. The full variable domain, in which reference TRBV28 and TRBJ2-1 provide the parts outside the CDR3, is DVKVTQSSRYLVKRTGEKVFLECVQDMDHENMFWYRQDPGLGLRLIYFSYDVKMKEKGDIPEGYSVSREKKERFSLILESASTNQTSMYLCASSPFVAGRGEQFFGPGTRLTVL.

The chain links TRBV11-3 to TRBJ1-1; D not resolved. From germline, CDR1 is SGHNT and CDR2 YENEEA. The CDR3 has 13 amino acids. Trimming stripped 0 bases from V and 3 bases from J, with 5 bases between. The CDR3 DNA sequence: TGTGCCAGCAGCTTAGACGGATACACTGAAGCTTTCTTT. Translation gives CASSLDGYTEAFF.

The chain uses TRBV15 and TRBJ1-1; 9 positions agree with TRBD1. There are 16 residues in the CDR3. The germline V gene has CDR1 LNHNV and CDR2 YYDKDF (reference sequence). The ends lost 5 bases at V and 0 bases at J; junction bases unmatched: 7. The CDR3 region has the DNA TGTGCCACCAGCTCCGGGACAGGGCTTTTGAACACTGAAGCTTTCTTT. It codes for CATSSGTGLLNTEAFF.

CDR3 sequence (DNA): TGTGCCAGTAGTATGACTAGCGGGGTCACAGATACGCAGTATTTT. Amino acid sequence: CASSMTSGVTDTQYF. The chain combines TRBV19 with TRBJ2-3, with TRBD2 matching 11 bases. Germline V CDR1 and CDR2: LNHDA, SQIVND (reference sequence). The CDR3 runs 15 residues. V shed 3 bases, J shed 2 bases, and the junction held 1 base outside the gene matches.